Only a few counts were recorded for the clone carrying this T cell receptor (beta chain). What it binds is unknown. This sample was taken from a study of CD8 T cells in ankylosing spondylitis. Study findings and constraints: It appeared that ankylosing spondylitis blood was characterized by a TCR beta motif of about 8 highly homologous variants.

TCRdb processed the 5' RACE reads anew with MiXCR; each CDR3 protein has one entry. Here the sample spans more than 150,000 distinct CDR3 sequences, roughly 13% being singletons. This CDR3 spans 14 amino acids. Losses at the gene ends were 7 bases for V and 4 bases for J; bases not matched to a gene: 9. The germline V gene encodes CDR1 GTSNPN and CDR2 SVGIG (reference sequence). J is TRBJ2-2 and V is TRBV30; 7 bases agree with TRBD1. This TCR was recovered from a male donor with ankylosing spondylitis or in good health (not recorded which). The specimen was blood, either unsorted or a sorted T cell fraction (not recorded which). The CDR3 DNA sequence: TGTGCCTTTCGGCCCGACAGGGCCACCGGGGAGCTGTTTTTT. This sequence encodes CAFRPDRATGELFF.